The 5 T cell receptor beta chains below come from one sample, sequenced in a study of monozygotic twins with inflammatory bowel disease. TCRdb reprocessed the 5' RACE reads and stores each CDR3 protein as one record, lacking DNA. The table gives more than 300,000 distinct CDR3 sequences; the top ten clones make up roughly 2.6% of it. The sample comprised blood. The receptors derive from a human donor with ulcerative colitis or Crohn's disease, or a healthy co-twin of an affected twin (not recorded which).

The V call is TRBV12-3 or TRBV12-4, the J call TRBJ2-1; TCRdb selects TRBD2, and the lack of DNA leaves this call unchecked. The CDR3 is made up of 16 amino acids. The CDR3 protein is CASSPRLAGGRNEQFF.

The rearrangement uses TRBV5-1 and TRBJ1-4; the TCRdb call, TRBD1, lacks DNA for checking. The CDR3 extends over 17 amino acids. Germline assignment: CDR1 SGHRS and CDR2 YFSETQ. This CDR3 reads CASSLSPTGPENEKLFF. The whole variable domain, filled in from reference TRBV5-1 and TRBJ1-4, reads KAGVTQTPRYLIKTRGQQVTLSCSPISGHRSVSWYQQTPGQGLQFLFEYFSETQRNKGNFPGRFSGRQFSNSRSEMNVSTLELGDSALYLCASSLSPTGPENEKLFFGSGTQLSVL.

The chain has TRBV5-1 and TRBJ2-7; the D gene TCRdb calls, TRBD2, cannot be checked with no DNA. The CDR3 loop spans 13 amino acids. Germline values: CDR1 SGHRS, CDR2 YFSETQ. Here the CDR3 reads CASGFGGDYEQYF. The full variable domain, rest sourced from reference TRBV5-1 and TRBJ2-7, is KAGVTQTPRYLIKTRGQQVTLSCSPISGHRSVSWYQQTPGQGLQFLFEYFSETQRNKGNFPGRFSGRQFSNSRSEMNVSTLELGDSALYLCASGFGGDYEQYFGPGTRLTVT.

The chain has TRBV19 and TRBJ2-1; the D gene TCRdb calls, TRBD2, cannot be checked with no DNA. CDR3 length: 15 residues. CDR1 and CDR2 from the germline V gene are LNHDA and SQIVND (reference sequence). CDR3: CASSIRGGSYNEQFF.

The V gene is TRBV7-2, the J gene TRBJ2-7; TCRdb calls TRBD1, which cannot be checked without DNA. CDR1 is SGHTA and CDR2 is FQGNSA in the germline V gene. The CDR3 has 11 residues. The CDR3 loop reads CASRQGNEQYF. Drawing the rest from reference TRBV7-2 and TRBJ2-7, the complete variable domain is GAGVSQSPSNKVTEKGKDVELRCDPISGHTALYWYRQSLGQGLEFLIYFQGNSAPDKSGLPSDRFSAERTGGSVSTLTIQRTQQEDSAVYLCASRQGNEQYFGPGTRLTVT.